The entry that follows covers one TCR beta chain sequence. Antigen specificity is unknown. This CDR3 spans 14 amino acids. Germline CDR1 SGHDT, CDR2 YYEEEE. Between the trimmed V and J ends, which lost 2 bases and 6 bases, there was a span of 14 bases. The sample belongs to a study of T cell clonotyping in hematopoietic cell transplantation. Study-wide context: Recipient blood drawn about 28 days pretransplant and days 30, 100, 180 after. Findings of the study overall: Broader posttransplant TCR repertoire diversity was predicted by graft donor and pretransplant recipient Inverse Simpson Index values. After transplant, recipient diversity fell while pathologically expanded clonotypes grew through day 180. Few recipient clonotypes overlapped donors; over 95% were de novo at given depth.

Only in-frame clones appear in the TCRdb table, and some are missing; sequencing was by immunoSEQ multiplex PCR. Among more than 12,000 clones listed, 62% were seen once. The sample consisted of PBMCs. The chain couples TRBV5-6 to TRBJ1-2, with unresolved D. This TCR was sampled from a human donor who either received an allogeneic hematopoietic cell transplant for a myeloid malignancy or was a related donor (not recorded which). Some clones in this sample may be carry-over from other donors' samples. The CDR3: CASSLDGGLNGYTF. Written as DNA, the CDR3 is TGTGCCAGCAGCTTAGATGGCGGCCTTAATGGCTACACCTTC.